A selection of T cell receptor beta chains follows, all from one sample in a study of cytomegalovirus exposure and HLA in healthy donors. Profiling relied on immunoSEQ multiplex PCR, and the TCRdb table lists in-frame clones only, not all of them. The data contain about 160,000 clones, approximately 85% of them singletons. Sequencing was carried out using PBMCs. The receptors derive from a man aged 50-60 years in good health and CMV-seropositive. Both conserved end residues are part of each CDR3. The D gene is left open where the match is weak. Clone size is stated in some rows and not others, as once, few, many or a class when expanded.

d_gene	v_gene	j_gene	abundance	CDR3nt	CDR3aa
NA	TRBV13	TRBJ1-1	NA	TGTGCCAGCAGCTTAGGAGGGGCCCCGAACACTGAAGCTTTCTTT	CASSLGGAPNTEAFF
NA	TRBV11-1	TRBJ2-1	few	TGTGCCAGCAGCTTAGCTAGCGTCGATGAGCAGTTCTTC	CASSLASVDEQFF
NA	TRBV7-2	TRBJ1-5	NA	TGTGCCAGCAGCTTAGCCCGGGGTAGGGGCAATCAGCCCCAGCATTTT	CASSLARGRGNQPQHF
NA	TRBV7-2	TRBJ2-3	NA	TGTGCCAGCAGCGACAGGTGGTATACGCAGTATTTT	CASSDRWYTQYF
NA	TRBV6-5	TRBJ2-3	NA	TGTGCCAGCAGGCTTAGACAACTCACAGATACGCAGTATTTT	CASRLRQLTDTQYF
TRBD2	TRBV4-3	TRBJ2-7	NA	TGCGCCAGCAGCCAGGAACGACTAGCGGGGCGCGCCTACGAGCAGTACTTC	CASSQERLAGRAYEQYF
NA	TRBV25-1	TRBJ2-1	NA	TGTGCCAGCAAGGGGTCGGCTTACAATGAGCAGTTCTTC	CASKGSAYNEQFF
TRBD1	TRBV5-1	TRBJ1-2	NA	TGCGCCAGCAGCGTGACAGGGAATAACTATGGCTACACCTTC	CASSVTGNNYGYTF
NA	TRBV7-3	TRBJ2-1	few	TGTGCCAGCAGCCTCTCCTCGGACTCTCTGAATGAGCAGTTCTTC	CASSLSSDSLNEQFF
NA	TRBV25-1	TRBJ2-3	few	TGTGCCAGCAGTGAATCAAACACAGATACGCAGTATTTT	CASSESNTDTQYF
TRBD2	TRBV7-9	TRBJ2-3	NA	TGTGCCAGCAGCTTACTAGCGGGGGGCGCAGATACGCAGTATTTT	CASSLLAGGADTQYF
TRBD1	TRBV6-5	TRBJ1-5	few	TGTGCCAGCAGCGACTCAGGGGGACGGCAGCATTTT	CASSDSGGRQHF
TRBD1	TRBV7-8	TRBJ1-1	NA	TGTGCCAGCAGCGCGCCGGGACAGGGGGCATCTGAAGCTTTCTTT	CASSAPGQGASEAFF
NA	TRBV28	TRBJ1-4	few	TGTGCCAGCAGAAGCTTTGAAAAACTGTTTTTT	CASRSFEKLFF
NA	TRBV18	TRBJ1-1	NA	TGTGCCAGCTCATCCAGGTTTTTAGGGGAGGACACTGAAGCTTTCTTT	CASSSRFLGEDTEAFF
TRBD1	TRBV6-5	TRBJ1-4	NA	TGTGCCAGCAGGGTACAGGGGGGTGGTGAAAAACTGTTTTTT	CASRVQGGGEKLFF
NA	TRBV5-1	TRBJ2-7	NA	TGCGCCAGCAGCCTGGTGGGAGTTGGGTACGAGCAGTACTTC	CASSLVGVGYEQYF
TRBD1	TRBV6-1	TRBJ2-3	NA	TGTGCCAGCAGTACCCAGGGGGCGAGTACAGATACGCAGTATTTT	CASSTQGASTDTQYF
NA	TRBV5-6	TRBJ2-5	NA	TGTGCCAGCAGCTTGGCCGGGGATAGGGGGGAGACCCAGTACTTC	CASSLAGDRGETQYF
NA	TRBV6-5	TRBJ2-5	NA	TGTGCCAGCAGTTCCACCGGGGGGCAGGGGGAGACCCAGTACTTC	CASSSTGGQGETQYF
TRBD1	TRBV6-1	TRBJ2-7	NA	TGTGCCAGCAGTGAAGGACAGGGCGTAGCCTACGAGCAGTACTTC	CASSEGQGVAYEQYF
TRBD2	TRBV15	TRBJ2-7	NA	TGTGCCACCAGCAGAGATTGGGGAGGGGACCGCTACGAGCAGTACTTC	CATSRDWGGDRYEQYF
NA	TRBV14	TRBJ2-5	once	TGTGCCAGCAGCCAAGAGGTTTGGCGGCCTCAAGAGACCCAGTACTTC	CASSQEVWRPQETQYF
NA	TRBV21-1	TRBJ2-7	NA	TGTGCCAGCAGCACCAATTCCGGGACAGGGTTCCACGAGCAGTACTTC	CASSTNSGTGFHEQYF
TRBD1	TRBV19	TRBJ2-7	NA	TGTGCCAGTAGTATTGGGACAGGGAAGACCTACGAGCAGTACTTC	CASSIGTGKTYEQYF
NA	TRBV7-8	TRBJ2-5	NA	TGTGCCAGCAGCACAATGGGGGGAGAGGAGACCCAGTACTTC	CASSTMGGEETQYF
TRBD2	TRBV10-3	TRBJ2-7	NA	TGTGCCATCGGGACTAGCACCTACGAGCAGTACTTC	CAIGTSTYEQYF
TRBD2	TRBV5-1	TRBJ2-5	few	TGCGCCAGCAGCTCCGGCAGACTAGCGGGGGGGCGGGAGGAGACCCAGTACTTC	CASSSGRLAGGREETQYF
NA	TRBV7-8	TRBJ2-5	NA	TGTGCCAGCAGCTTAGAAGGGGCCAGAGAGACCCAGTACTTC	CASSLEGARETQYF
TRBD1	TRBV5-1	TRBJ1-5	NA	TGCGCCAGCAGCGCGGGGACAGGCGATCAGCCCCAGCATTTT	CASSAGTGDQPQHF
NA	TRBV14	TRBJ1-3	NA	TGTGCCAGCAGCCAAAGACAGTTCGGAAACACCATATATTTT	CASSQRQFGNTIYF
TRBD1	TRBV28	TRBJ2-1	NA	TGTGCCAGCACCATGGGACAGGGGGCCTACAATGAGCAGTTCTTC	CASTMGQGAYNEQFF
TRBD2	TRBV7-9	TRBJ2-1	once	TGTGCCAGCAGCTTAGATCGATCGGCTAGCGGGAGAAATGAGCAGTTCTTC	CASSLDRSASGRNEQFF
NA	TRBV13	TRBJ2-7	NA	TGTGCCAGCAGCTTATTCAGGGGGGTTCACGAGCAGTACTTC	CASSLFRGVHEQYF
NA	TRBV28	TRBJ1-1	NA	TGTGCCAGCACACCCCCAGTGAACACTGAAGCTTTCTTT	CASTPPVNTEAFF
TRBD1	TRBV7-9	TRBJ1-2	NA	TGTGCCAGCAGCCCACCGGGACAGGGATCTAACTATGGCTACACCTTC	CASSPPGQGSNYGYTF
NA	TRBV28	TRBJ2-7	NA	TGTGCCAGCAGTTCAGGAATTTACGAGCAGTACTTC	CASSSGIYEQYF
NA	TRBV5-1	TRBJ2-3	NA	TGCGCCAGCTCTCTTGGGGGGGCCCGCCTAAACGCGCAGTATTTT	CASSLGGARLNAQYF
TRBD1	TRBV28	TRBJ1-4	NA	TGTGCCAGCACAGGGGGCGCGGATGAAAAACTGTTTTTT	CASTGGADEKLFF
NA	TRBV15	TRBJ1-5	NA	TGTGCCACCAGCAGAGAGGGATGGGGCTGGGATGATCAGCCCCAGCATTTT	CATSREGWGWDDQPQHF
TRBD2	TRBV4-2	TRBJ2-5	NA	TGTGCCAGCAGCCAAATAGCGGGGAGTCAAGAGACCCAGTACTTC	CASSQIAGSQETQYF
NA	TRBV11-3	TRBJ2-3	NA	TGTGCCAGCAGCTTAGGTGCAACTAGCACAGATACGCAGTATTTT	CASSLGATSTDTQYF
TRBD2	TRBV7-2	TRBJ2-7	once	TGTGCCAGCAGCTTAGCGGGCGATTTAGCGGGATGGCCTAAGGACTACGAGCAGTACTTC	CASSLAGDLAGWPKDYEQYF
NA	TRBV21-1	TRBJ1-5	NA	TGTGCCAGCAGCAAACTTGACAGGGGGCCCTTTAGCAATCAGCCCCAGCATTTT	CASSKLDRGPFSNQPQHF
NA	TRBV6-5	TRBJ2-2	NA	TGTGCCAGCAGTTACGATGGTAGTGGGAACACCGGGGAGCTGTTTTTT	CASSYDGSGNTGELFF
NA	TRBV5-6	TRBJ1-2	NA	TGTGCCAGCAGCTTCCGCGTTACTAACTATGGCTACACCTTC	CASSFRVTNYGYTF